This T cell receptor (beta chain) originates from a study of cytomegalovirus exposure and HLA in healthy donors. Study-level findings and limits: Information on immune exposure was restricted to one variable (CMV serostatus). A likely sequencing artifact accounted for one observed cluster of highly shared sequence variants. Most TCRs appeared rarely, but some public TCRs recurred in many donors. Using a false discovery rate of 0.05, a later analysis showed that some 16,000 TCR beta sequences were associated with HLA alleles.

Trimming stripped 2 bases from V and 2 bases from J, with 13 bases between. This CDR3 is built from 16 residues. Germline V gene lookup returns CDR1 SGHRS and CDR2 YFSETQ. The PCR contained 60 Vbeta and 13 Jbeta primers. Clones were sequenced by immunoSEQ multiplex PCR, and TCRdb holds only the in-frame ones, with some missing. Seen here are approximately 170,000 clones, around 77% observed once, and the top ten hold about 1%. With respect to this clone: Its specificity is not known.

V gene TRBV5-1 combines with J gene TRBJ2-2, with D possibly matching TRBD1 (5 bases). This TCR derives from a woman between 40 and 50 years old in good health and CMV-seronegative. The specimen was PBMCs. In nucleotides, the CDR3 is TGCGCCAGCAGCTTCGATGGACGGACAAACACCGGGGAGCTGTTTTTT. The encoded protein is CASSFDGRTNTGELFF.